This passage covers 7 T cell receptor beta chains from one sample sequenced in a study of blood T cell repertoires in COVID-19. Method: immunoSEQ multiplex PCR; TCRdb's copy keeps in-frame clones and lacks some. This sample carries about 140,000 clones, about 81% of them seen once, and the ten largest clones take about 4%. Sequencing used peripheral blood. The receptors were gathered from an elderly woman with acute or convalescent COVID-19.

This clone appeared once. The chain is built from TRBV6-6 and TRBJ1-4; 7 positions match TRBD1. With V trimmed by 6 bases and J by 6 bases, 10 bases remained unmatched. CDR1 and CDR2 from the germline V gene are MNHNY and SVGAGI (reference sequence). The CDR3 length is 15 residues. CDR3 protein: CASSEKTGTYEKLFF. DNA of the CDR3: TGTGCCAGCAGCGAAAAGACAGGGACTTATGAAAAACTGTTTTTT.

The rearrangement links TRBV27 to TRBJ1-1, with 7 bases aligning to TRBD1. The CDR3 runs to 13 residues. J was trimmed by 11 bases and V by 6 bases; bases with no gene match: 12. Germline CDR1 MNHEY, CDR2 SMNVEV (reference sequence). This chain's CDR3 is CASRPYRGMGAFF. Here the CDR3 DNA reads TGTGCCAGCAGGCCGTACAGGGGAATGGGGGCTTTCTTT.

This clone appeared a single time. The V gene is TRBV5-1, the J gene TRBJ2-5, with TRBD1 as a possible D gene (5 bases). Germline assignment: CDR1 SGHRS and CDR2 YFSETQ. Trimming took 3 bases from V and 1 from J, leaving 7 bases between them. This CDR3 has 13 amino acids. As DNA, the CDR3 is TGCGCCAGCAGCTGGACACCCCAAGAGACCCAGTACTTC. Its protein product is CASSWTPQETQYF.

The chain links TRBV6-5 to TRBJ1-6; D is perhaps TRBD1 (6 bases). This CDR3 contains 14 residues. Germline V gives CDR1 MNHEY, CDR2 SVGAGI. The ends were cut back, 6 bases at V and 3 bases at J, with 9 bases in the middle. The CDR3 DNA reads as TGTGCCAGCAGATTACAGGGCTATAATTCACCCCTCCACTTT. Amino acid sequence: CASRLQGYNSPLHF.

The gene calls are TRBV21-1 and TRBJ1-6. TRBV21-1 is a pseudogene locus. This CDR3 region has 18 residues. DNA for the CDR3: TGTGCCAGCAGCAAAGCGGCGGAGGGGCCCTTTTATAATTCACCCCTCCACTTT. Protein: CASSKAAEGPFYNSPLHF.

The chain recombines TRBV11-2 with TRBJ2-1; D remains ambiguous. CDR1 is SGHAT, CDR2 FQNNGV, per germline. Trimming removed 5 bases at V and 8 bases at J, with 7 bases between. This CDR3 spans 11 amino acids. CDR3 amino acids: CASSRSDEQFF. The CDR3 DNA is TGTGCCAGCAGCCGGAGTGATGAGCAGTTCTTC.

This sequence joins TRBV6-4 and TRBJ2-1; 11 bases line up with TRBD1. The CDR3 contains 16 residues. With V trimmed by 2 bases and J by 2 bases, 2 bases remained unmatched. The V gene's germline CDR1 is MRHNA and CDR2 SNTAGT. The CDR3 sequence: CASSDRTGGAYNEQFF. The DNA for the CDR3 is TGTGCCAGCAGTGACCGGACAGGGGGCGCCTACAATGAGCAGTTCTTC.